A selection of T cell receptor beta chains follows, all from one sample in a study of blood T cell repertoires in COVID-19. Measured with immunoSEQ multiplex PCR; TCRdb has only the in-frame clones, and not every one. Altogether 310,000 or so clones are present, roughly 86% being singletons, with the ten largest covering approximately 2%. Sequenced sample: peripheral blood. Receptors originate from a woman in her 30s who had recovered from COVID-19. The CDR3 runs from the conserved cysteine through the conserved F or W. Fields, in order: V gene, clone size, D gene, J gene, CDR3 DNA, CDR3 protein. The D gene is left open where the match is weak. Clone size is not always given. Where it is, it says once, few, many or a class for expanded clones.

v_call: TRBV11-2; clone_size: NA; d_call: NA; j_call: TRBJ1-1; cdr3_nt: TGTGCCAGCAGACTACTACAGGGGAACACTGAAGCTTTCTTT; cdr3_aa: CASRLLQGNTEAFF
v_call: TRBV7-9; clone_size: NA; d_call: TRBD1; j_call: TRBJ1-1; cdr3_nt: TGTGCCAGCAGCCGTGGACAGGAGGACACTGAAGCTTTCTTT; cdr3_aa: CASSRGQEDTEAFF
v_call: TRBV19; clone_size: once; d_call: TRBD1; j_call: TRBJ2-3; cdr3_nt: TGTGCCAGTACCGGGACAGGGACTCTTGGTTGGGATACGCAGTATTTT; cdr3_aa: CASTGTGTLGWDTQYF
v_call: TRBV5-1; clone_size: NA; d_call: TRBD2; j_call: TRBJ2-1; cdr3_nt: TGCGCCAGCAGCGGAACCGGGACTACACCTTACAATGAGCAGTTCTTC; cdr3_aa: CASSGTGTTPYNEQFF
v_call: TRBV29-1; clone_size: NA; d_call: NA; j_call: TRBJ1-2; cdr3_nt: TGCAGCGTTGTCCTTAGGGAGGGCTACACCTTC; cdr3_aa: CSVVLREGYTF
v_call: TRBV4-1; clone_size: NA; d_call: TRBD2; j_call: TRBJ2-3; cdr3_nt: TGCGCCAGCAGCCAAGAGCCTAGCGGGAGGAGTACAGATACGCAGTATTTT; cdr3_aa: CASSQEPSGRSTDTQYF
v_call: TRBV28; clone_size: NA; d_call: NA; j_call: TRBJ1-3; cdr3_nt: TGTGCCAGCAGTTTATCCGTTCTGTCTGGAAACACCATATATTTT; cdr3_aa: CASSLSVLSGNTIYF
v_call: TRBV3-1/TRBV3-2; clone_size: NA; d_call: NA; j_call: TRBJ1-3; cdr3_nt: TGTGCCAGCAGTGGACAGGGAAACACCATATATTTT; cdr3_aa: CASSGQGNTIYF
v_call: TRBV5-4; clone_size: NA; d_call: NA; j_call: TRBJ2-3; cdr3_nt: TGTGCCAGCAGCTTCGAGCGTGGCACAGATACGCAGTATTTT; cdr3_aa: CASSFERGTDTQYF
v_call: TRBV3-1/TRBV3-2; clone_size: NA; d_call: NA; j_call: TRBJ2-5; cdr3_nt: TGTGCCAGCAGCCAATTCCTAGCGTCCCAAGAGACCCAGTACTTC; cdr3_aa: CASSQFLASQETQYF
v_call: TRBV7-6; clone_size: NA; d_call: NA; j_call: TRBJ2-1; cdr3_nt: TGTGCCAGCAGCTTAGTTAGCGGCGGTGGTGAGCAGTTCTTC; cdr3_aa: CASSLVSGGGEQFF
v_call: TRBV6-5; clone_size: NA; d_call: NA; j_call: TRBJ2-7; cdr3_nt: TGTGCCAGCAACAGGGGGGAGGGGGAGCAGTACTTC; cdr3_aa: CASNRGEGEQYF
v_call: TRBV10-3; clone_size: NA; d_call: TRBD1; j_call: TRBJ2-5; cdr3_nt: TGTGCCATCAGTGAGATCAGGGGGAAAGAGACCCAGTACTTC; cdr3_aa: CAISEIRGKETQYF
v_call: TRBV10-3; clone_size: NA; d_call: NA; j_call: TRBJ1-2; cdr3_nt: TGTGCCATCCGAGGGACACTAGAAGGGTATGGCTACACCTTC; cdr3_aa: CAIRGTLEGYGYTF
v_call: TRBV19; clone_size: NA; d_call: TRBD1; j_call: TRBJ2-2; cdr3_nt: TGTGCCAGTAGACGGATGACAGGGGGCTACACCGGGGAGCTGTTTTTT; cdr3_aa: CASRRMTGGYTGELFF
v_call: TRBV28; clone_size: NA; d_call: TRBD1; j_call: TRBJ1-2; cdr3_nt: TGTGCCAGCAGTCTCAGGGGGAACTATGGCTACACCTTC; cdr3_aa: CASSLRGNYGYTF
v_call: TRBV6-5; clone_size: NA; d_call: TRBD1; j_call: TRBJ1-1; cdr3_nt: TGTGCCAGCAGTTTAAACAGGGGTCATGAAGCTTTCTTT; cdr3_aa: CASSLNRGHEAFF
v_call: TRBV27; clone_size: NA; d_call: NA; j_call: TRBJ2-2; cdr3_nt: TGTGCCAGCATGTCTGGGAGGAACACCGGGGAGCTGTTTTTT; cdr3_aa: CASMSGRNTGELFF
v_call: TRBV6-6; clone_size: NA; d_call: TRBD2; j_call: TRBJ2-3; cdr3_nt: TGTGCCAGCAATCCGGGACTAGCGGGACGGCCAGATACGCAGTATTTT; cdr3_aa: CASNPGLAGRPDTQYF
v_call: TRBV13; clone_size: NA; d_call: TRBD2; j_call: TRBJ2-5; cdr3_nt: TGTGCCAGCAGCCTCCTAGCGGACCTCCAAGAGACCCAGTACTTC; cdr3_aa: CASSLLADLQETQYF
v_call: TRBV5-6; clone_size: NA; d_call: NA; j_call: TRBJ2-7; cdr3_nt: TGTGCCAGCAGCAAGGACAGCTCCTACGAGCAGTACTTC; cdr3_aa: CASSKDSSYEQYF
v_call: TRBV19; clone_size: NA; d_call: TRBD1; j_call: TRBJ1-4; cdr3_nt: TGTGCCAGTACACCCGGACAGGGGGCAGATGAAAAACTGTTTTTT; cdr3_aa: CASTPGQGADEKLFF
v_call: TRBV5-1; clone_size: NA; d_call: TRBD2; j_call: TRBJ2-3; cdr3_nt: TGCGCCAGCAGCTCGACTAGCGGGGCGACAGATACGCAGTATTTT; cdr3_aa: CASSSTSGATDTQYF
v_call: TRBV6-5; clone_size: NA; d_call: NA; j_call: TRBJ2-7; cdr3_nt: TGTGCCAGCAGTTACTCAAGGGGGACAAAAGAGCAGTACTTC; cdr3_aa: CASSYSRGTKEQYF
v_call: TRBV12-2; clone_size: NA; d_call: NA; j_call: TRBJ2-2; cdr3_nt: TGTGCAAGTCGCTTCCTTTCCCCCCCCGGAGAGAACACCGGGGAGCTGTTTTTT; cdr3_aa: CASRFLSPPGENTGELFF
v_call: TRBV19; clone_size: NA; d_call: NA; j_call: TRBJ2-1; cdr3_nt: TGTGCCAGTAGTATCGGGGCCAGGGGCAACAATGAGCAGTTCTTC; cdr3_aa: CASSIGARGNNEQFF
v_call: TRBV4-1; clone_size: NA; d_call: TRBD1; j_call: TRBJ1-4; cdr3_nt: TGCGCCAGCAGCAGGACAGGGGGCAATGAAAAACTGTTTTTT; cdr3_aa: CASSRTGGNEKLFF
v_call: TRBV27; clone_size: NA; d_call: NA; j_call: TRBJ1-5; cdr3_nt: TGTGCCAGCAGTCCCAGGGACACCAACCCTTATAGCAATCAGCCCCAGCATTTT; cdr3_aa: CASSPRDTNPYSNQPQHF
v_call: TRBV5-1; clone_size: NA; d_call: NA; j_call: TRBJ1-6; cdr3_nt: TGCGCCAGCAGCTTGGTGGCAGGTACACATTCACCCCTCCACTTT; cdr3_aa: CASSLVAGTHSPLHF
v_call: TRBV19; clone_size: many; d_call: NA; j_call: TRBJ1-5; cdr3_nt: TGTGCCAGTAGACAAACGGTGGGGTTCAGGGGCAATCAGCCCCAGCATTTT; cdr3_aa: CASRQTVGFRGNQPQHF
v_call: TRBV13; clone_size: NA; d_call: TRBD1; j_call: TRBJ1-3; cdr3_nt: TGTGCCAGCAGCGATACAGGGGGACTTGGAAACACCATATATTTT; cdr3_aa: CASSDTGGLGNTIYF
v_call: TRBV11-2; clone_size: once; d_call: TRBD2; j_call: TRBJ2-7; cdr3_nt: TGTGCCAGCAGCTTAGAACTAGCGGGGGGGACCTACGAGCAGTACTTC; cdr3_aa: CASSLELAGGTYEQYF
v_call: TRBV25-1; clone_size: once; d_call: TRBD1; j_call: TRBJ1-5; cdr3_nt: TGTGCCAGCAGTGCCTCCGGGACAGGGGGCTTTCAGCCCCAGCATTTT; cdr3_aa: CASSASGTGGFQPQHF